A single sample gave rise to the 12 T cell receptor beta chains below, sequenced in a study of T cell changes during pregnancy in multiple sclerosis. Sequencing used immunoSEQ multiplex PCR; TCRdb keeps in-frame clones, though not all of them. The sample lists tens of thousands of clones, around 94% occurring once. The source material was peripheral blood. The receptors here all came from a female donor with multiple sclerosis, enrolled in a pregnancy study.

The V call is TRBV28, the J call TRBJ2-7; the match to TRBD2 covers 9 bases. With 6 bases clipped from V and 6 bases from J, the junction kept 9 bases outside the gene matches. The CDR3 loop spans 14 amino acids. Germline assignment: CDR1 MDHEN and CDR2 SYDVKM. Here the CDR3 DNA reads TGTGCCAGCAGCCTTCTAGCGGGAACTATCGAGCAGTACTTC. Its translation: CASSLLAGTIEQYF.

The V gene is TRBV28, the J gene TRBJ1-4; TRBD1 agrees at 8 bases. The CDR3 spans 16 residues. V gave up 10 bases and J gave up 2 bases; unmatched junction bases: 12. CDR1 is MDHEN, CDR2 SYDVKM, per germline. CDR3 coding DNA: TGTGCCACCTATCCCAGGGGGCTCGGGACTAATGAAAAACTGTTTTTT. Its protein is CATYPRGLGTNEKLFF.

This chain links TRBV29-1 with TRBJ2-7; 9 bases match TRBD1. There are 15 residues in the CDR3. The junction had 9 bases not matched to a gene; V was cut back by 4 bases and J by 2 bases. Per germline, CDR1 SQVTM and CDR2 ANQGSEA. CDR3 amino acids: CSVAGRGQGPYEQYF. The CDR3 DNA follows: TGCAGCGTTGCAGGCCGGGGACAGGGCCCCTACGAGCAGTACTTC.

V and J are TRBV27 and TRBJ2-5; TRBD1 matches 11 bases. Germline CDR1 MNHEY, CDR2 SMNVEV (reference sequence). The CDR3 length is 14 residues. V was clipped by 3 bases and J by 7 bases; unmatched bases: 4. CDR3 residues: CASSFYGTGGTQYF. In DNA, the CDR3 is TGTGCCAGCAGTTTCTATGGGACAGGGGGGACCCAGTACTTC.

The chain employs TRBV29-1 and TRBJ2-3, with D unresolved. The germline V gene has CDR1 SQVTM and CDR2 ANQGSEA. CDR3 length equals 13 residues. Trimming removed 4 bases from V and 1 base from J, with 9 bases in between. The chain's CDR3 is CSVVPPGTDTQYF. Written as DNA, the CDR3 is TGCAGCGTTGTCCCCCCCGGCACAGATACGCAGTATTTT.

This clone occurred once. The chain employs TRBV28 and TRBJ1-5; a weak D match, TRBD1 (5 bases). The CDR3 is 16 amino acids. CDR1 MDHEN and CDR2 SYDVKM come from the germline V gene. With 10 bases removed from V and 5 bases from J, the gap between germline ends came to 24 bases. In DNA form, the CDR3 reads TGTGCCACCAGCGGTCAGGGCTATGGTTTGGATCAGCCCCAGCATTTT. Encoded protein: CATSGQGYGLDQPQHF.

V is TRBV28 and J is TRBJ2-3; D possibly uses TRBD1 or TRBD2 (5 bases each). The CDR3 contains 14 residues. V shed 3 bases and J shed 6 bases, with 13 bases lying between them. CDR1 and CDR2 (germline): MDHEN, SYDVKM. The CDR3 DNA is TGTGCCAGCAGTTTTACGGGAAAGGGGGATACGCAGTATTTT. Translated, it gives CASSFTGKGDTQYF. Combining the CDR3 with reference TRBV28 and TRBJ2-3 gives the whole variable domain DVKVTQSSRYLVKRTGEKVFLECVQDMDHENMFWYRQDPGLGLRLIYFSYDVKMKEKGDIPEGYSVSREKKERFSLILESASTNQTSMYLCASSFTGKGDTQYFGPGTRLTVL.

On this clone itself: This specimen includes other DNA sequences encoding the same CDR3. CDR3 residues: CASSLGTSGQETQYF. CDR3 nucleotides: TGTGCCAGCAGCCTAGGCACTAGCGGACAAGAGACCCAGTACTTC. The chain combines TRBV11-2 with TRBJ2-5; 8 bases are a match to TRBD2. CDR1 is SGHAT, CDR2 FQNNGV, per germline. This CDR3 region has 15 residues. J was trimmed by 2 bases and V by 5 bases; bases with no gene match: 7.

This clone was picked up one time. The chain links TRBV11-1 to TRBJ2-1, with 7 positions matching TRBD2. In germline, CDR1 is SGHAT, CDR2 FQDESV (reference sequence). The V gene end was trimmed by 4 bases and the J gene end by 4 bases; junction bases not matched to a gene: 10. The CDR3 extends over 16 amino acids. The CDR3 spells CASSSLTSVSYNEQFF. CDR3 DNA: TGTGCCAGCAGCTCCCTTACTAGCGTATCATACAATGAGCAGTTCTTC. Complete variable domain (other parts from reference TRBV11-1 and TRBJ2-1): EAEVAQSPRYKITEKSQAVAFWCDPISGHATLYWYRQILGQGPELLVQFQDESVVDDSQLPKDRFSAERLKGVDSTLKIQPAELGDSAMYLCASSSLTSVSYNEQFFGPGTRLTVL.

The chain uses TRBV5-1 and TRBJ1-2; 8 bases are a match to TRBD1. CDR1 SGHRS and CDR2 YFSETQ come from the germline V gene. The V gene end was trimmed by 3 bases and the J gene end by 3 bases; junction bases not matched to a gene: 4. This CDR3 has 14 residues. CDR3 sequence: CASSSGTGDYGYTF. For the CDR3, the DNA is TGCGCCAGCAGCTCCGGGACAGGCGACTATGGCTACACCTTC.

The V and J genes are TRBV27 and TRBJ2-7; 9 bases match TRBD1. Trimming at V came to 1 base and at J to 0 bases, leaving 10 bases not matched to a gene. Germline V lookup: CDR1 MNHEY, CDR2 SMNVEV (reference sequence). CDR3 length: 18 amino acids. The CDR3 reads CASSLFRDRVSSSYEQYF. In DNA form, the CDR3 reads TGTGCCAGCAGTTTATTCCGGGACAGGGTATCAAGCTCCTACGAGCAGTACTTC.

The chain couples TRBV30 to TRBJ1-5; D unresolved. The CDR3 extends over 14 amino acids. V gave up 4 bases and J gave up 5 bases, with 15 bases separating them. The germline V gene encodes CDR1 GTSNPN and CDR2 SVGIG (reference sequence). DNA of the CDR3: TGTGCCTGGAACGGGCCAGAGATTTATCAGCCCCAGCATTTT. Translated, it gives CAWNGPEIYQPQHF.